A single sample gave rise to the 31 T cell receptor beta chains below, sequenced in a study of T-cell reconstitution after alpha-beta-depleted transplantation in children. Molecular barcoding with unique molecular identifiers was used for the TCRbeta library. TCRdb called the PCR reads again in MiXCR, with one record for every CDR3 protein. The repertoire includes 700,000 to 850,000 distinct CDR3 sequences, roughly 16% of them detected once, and under 6% sits in the top ten. The sequencing here drew on PBMCs, mostly from graft donor cells, taken 360 days after TCRalphabeta/CD19-depleted stem cell transplant. The receptor source for this set is a male patient between 5 and 17 years old who had a stem cell transplant for acute lymphoblastic leukemia, so the T cells may come from the graft donor.

This rearrangement joins TRBV11-2 to TRBJ2-3; no definite D call. V dropped 5 bases and J dropped 7 bases, with 13 bases sitting between them. The CDR3 covers 13 residues. CDR1 and CDR2 from the germline V gene are SGHAT and FQNNGV. The CDR3: CASSPLLLNTQYF. The CDR3, as DNA: TGTGCCAGCAGCCCCCTCCTCCTAAATACGCAGTATTTT.

V is TRBV29-1 and J is TRBJ2-7; TRBD2 matches 10 bases. CDR1 is SQVTM, CDR2 ANQGSEA, per germline. The CDR3 sequence is 14 residues long. The junction had 5 bases not matched to a gene; V was cut back by 6 bases and J by 0 bases. The CDR3 region has the DNA TGCAGCGTCGTAGGACTAGCGGACTCCTACGAGCAGTACTTC. Translated: CSVVGLADSYEQYF.

This clonotype was observed at least ten times. The chain carries TRBV29-1 and TRBJ2-1; D is ambiguous. Germline V lookup: CDR1 SQVTM, CDR2 ANQGSEA. Trimming removed 6 bases at V and 1 base at J, with 16 bases between. This CDR3 is 15 amino acids long. In DNA, the CDR3 is TGCAGCGTCGTGATCCTAGAAGAATCCTACAATGAGCAGTTCTTC. Protein product: CSVVILEESYNEQFF.

This clonotype has only a few counts. The genes are TRBV5-6 and TRBJ2-3; 10 nucleotides agree with TRBD2. V lost 0 bases, J lost 0 bases, and 1 base stayed unmatched. Germline V gene data show CDR1 as SGHDT and CDR2 as YYEEEE. This CDR3 is 16 amino acids long. In DNA form, the CDR3 reads TGTGCCAGCAGCTTGGAACTAGCGGGAAGCACAGATACGCAGTATTTT. As protein: CASSLELAGSTDTQYF.

V gene TRBV7-6 combines with J gene TRBJ2-7; 7 bases are shared with TRBD2. Germline trimming cut 4 bases from V and 5 bases from J; bases unmatched to any gene: 8. This CDR3 comprises 14 residues. The germline CDR1 and CDR2 sequences are SGHVS and FNYEAQ. CDR3 sequence reads: CASSSEPGRDEQYF. In nucleotides, the CDR3 is TGTGCCAGCAGCTCAGAACCGGGGAGGGACGAGCAGTACTTC.

This clonotype was recorded many times. The chain couples TRBV10-3 to TRBJ2-1, with a possible D match to TRBD1 (6 bases). Trimming pared 0 bases from V and 8 bases from J, leaving 14 bases between. The CDR3 extends over 15 amino acids. From germline, CDR1 is ENHRY and CDR2 SYGVKD. The chain's CDR3 is CAISESPLRGDEQFF. The DNA for the CDR3 is TGTGCCATCAGTGAGTCTCCACTCAGGGGAGATGAGCAGTTCTTC.

The chain uses TRBV5-1 and TRBJ2-7, with D maybe TRBD2 (5 bases). The CDR3 is made up of 12 amino acids. CDR1 and CDR2 from the germline V gene are SGHRS and YFSETQ. Deletions cut 4 bases from V and 2 bases from J, with 7 bases between. CDR3 region: CASSTGTYEQYF. The CDR3 nucleotides read TGCGCCAGCAGCACGGGGACCTACGAGCAGTACTTC.

This clonotype was detected only a few times. V usage is TRBV20-1 and J usage is TRBJ2-1; D uncertain. Germline CDR1 and CDR2: DFQATT and SNEGSKA (reference sequence). There are 13 residues in the CDR3. V was clipped by 6 bases and J by 0 bases, with 9 bases between them. The CDR3 nucleotides read TGCAGTGCCCGGCCCATCTCCTACAATGAGCAGTTCTTC. Its translation is CSARPISYNEQFF.

This clonotype was seen repeatedly, ten times or more. This chain joins TRBV12-3 or TRBV12-4 and TRBJ2-7, with unresolved D. V was trimmed by 2 bases and J by 3 bases, leaving 11 bases between them. This CDR3 contains 14 residues. DNA of the CDR3: TGTGCCAGCAGTTTAAGGCAGGTCTACTACGAGCAGTACTTC. Translation gives CASSLRQVYYEQYF.

This clonotype was seen more than once but under ten times. The chain is built from TRBV5-1 and TRBJ2-5; 7 positions agree with TRBD1. The CDR3 is 14 residues long. V dropped 0 bases and J dropped 2; count of bases not matched to a gene: 1. Germline V gene sequence: CDR1 SGHRS, CDR2 YFSETQ. Here the CDR3 DNA reads TGCGCCAGCAGCTTGGAACAGGGGCAAGAGACCCAGTACTTC. Protein: CASSLEQGQETQYF.

This chain joins TRBV5-1 and TRBJ2-7, with TRBD1 matching over 9 bases. The ends lost 4 bases at V and 3 bases at J; junction bases unmatched: 5. The CDR3 runs 14 residues. The germline V gene has CDR1 SGHRS and CDR2 YFSETQ. The CDR3 loop reads CASSDRDRVYEQYF. The CDR3 DNA is TGCGCCAGCAGCGACCGGGACAGGGTCTACGAGCAGTACTTC.

J is TRBJ2-1 and V is TRBV2, with 9 bases identical to TRBD2. The CDR3 loop spans 16 amino acids. Trimming cost V 1 base and J 8 bases; bases outside gene matches: 9. Germline CDR1 reads SNHLY; CDR2 reads FYNNEI. Here the CDR3 DNA reads TGTGCCAGCAGTGAAGATAGCGGGAGTAGACTCGATGAGCAGTTCTTC. Its protein product is CASSEDSGSRLDEQFF.

The gene calls are TRBV2 and TRBJ2-2, with D unresolved. Germline CDR1 reads SNHLY; CDR2 reads FYNNEI. The CDR3 has 12 residues. V gave up 5 bases and J gave up 7 bases, with 8 bases separating them. The CDR3 coding sequence is TGTGCCAGCAGTCCCTTAGTCGGGGAGCTGTTTTTT. It codes for CASSPLVGELFF.

This clonotype was seen a few times. This rearrangement joins TRBV4-1 to TRBJ2-3, with D possibly called TRBD1 or TRBD2 (6 bases each). The CDR3 extends over 15 amino acids. V was pared by 4 bases and J by 4 bases, with 15 bases between. Germline V gives CDR1 MGHRA, CDR2 YSYEKL. CDR3 DNA: TGCGCCAGCAGCCGGGAGGACAGACAGTCAGATACGCAGTATTTT. Translated, it gives CASSREDRQSDTQYF.

This clonotype was seen a few times. The chain is built from TRBV7-6 and TRBJ2-5; the match to TRBD2 covers 10 bases. The CDR3 has 15 residues. Looked up from germline, CDR1 is SGHVS and CDR2 is FNYEAQ. Trimming removed 5 bases from V and 5 bases from J; junction bases left unmatched: 8. The CDR3 region has the DNA TGTGCCAGCAGCCACGGACTAGCGGCCACGGAGACCCAGTACTTC. It specifies CASSHGLAATETQYF.

The chain couples TRBV6-1 to TRBJ2-3; 8 nucleotides align to TRBD2. Germline assignment: CDR1 MNHNS and CDR2 SASEGT. The ends lost 6 bases at V and 4 bases at J; junction bases unmatched: 9. There are 15 residues in the CDR3. DNA for the CDR3: TGTGCCAGCAGAGCCGGGACTAGAGTCGCAGATACGCAGTATTTT. Protein sequence: CASRAGTRVADTQYF.

The chain uses TRBV6-1 and TRBJ2-4; D is perhaps TRBD1 (5 bases). CDR3 size: 15 residues. CDR1 is MNHNS and CDR2 is SASEGT in the germline V gene. V lost 6 bases and J 0 bases, leaving 12 bases between the germline ends. CDR3 loop: CASSQGILAKNIQYF. CDR3 bases: TGTGCCAGCAGCCAGGGTATCCTAGCCAAAAACATTCAGTACTTC.

The chain carries TRBV6-2 or TRBV6-3 and TRBJ2-1; 9 nucleotides line up with TRBD1. Germline assignment: CDR1 MNHEY and CDR2 SVGEGT. Losses at the gene ends were 5 bases for V and 4 bases for J; bases not matched to a gene: 6. The CDR3 consists of 15 residues. CDR3 in DNA: TGTGCCAGCAGTACTACCGGGACAGGGTACAATGAGCAGTTCTTC. It translates to CASSTTGTGYNEQFF.

This clonotype has just a few counts. The chain recombines TRBV5-1 with TRBJ2-7; 7 bases map to TRBD2. V was clipped by 3 bases and J by 1 base; unmatched bases: 7. CDR1 SGHRS and CDR2 YFSETQ come from the germline V gene. The CDR3 consists of 15 residues. The CDR3 loop is CASSSLDGGSYEQYF. CDR3 sequence (DNA): TGCGCCAGCAGCTCCCTGGACGGGGGGTCCTACGAGCAGTACTTC.

This clonotype was seen just once. This sequence joins TRBV5-5 and TRBJ1-5; D gene ambiguous. The CDR3 covers 14 residues. CDR1 and CDR2 from the germline V gene are SGHKS and YYEKEE (reference sequence). Trimming left V 0 bases short and J 3 bases short, with 7 bases between. The CDR3 spells CASSLDSPNQPQHF. The CDR3, as DNA: TGTGCCAGCAGCTTGGACAGTCCCAATCAGCCCCAGCATTTT.

The chain has TRBV29-1 and TRBJ2-1; TRBD2 might be the D (5 bases). Germline V CDR1 and CDR2: SQVTM, ANQGSEA. The CDR3 contains 15 residues. Deletions cut 5 bases from V and 1 base from J, with 15 bases between. The CDR3 is CSVMGGLLSYNEQFF. Written as DNA, the CDR3 is TGCAGCGTTATGGGTGGACTTCTTTCCTACAATGAGCAGTTCTTC.

The chain joins TRBV18 to TRBJ2-5; 7 nucleotides align to TRBD2. The germline gives CDR1 KGHSH, CDR2 LQKENI. V lost 2 bases, J lost 1 base, and 4 bases stayed unmatched. This CDR3 has 15 amino acids. CDR3 residues: CASSPTTSPQETQYF. CDR3 coding DNA: TGTGCCAGCTCACCAACGACTAGCCCCCAAGAGACCCAGTACTTC.

This clonotype was seen only a few times. The chain employs TRBV10-3 and TRBJ2-1; 8 nucleotides match TRBD2. The CDR3 is 16 amino acids. The V segment lost 1 base and the J segment 7 bases; nucleotides outside the gene matches: 9. CDR1 ENHRY and CDR2 SYGVKD come from the germline V gene. CDR3: CAISELAGGYGNEQFF. Written as DNA, the CDR3 is TGTGCCATCAGTGAGTTGGCGGGAGGCTATGGGAATGAGCAGTTCTTC.

The rearrangement links TRBV3-1 to TRBJ2-3; 8 bases are shared with TRBD2. The CDR3 is 18 amino acids. J was trimmed by 5 bases and V by 0 bases; bases with no gene match: 13. CDR1 and CDR2 from the germline V gene are LGHDT and YNNKEL (reference sequence). Here the CDR3 reads CASSQEKNGRAVIDTQYF. CDR3 nucleotides: TGTGCCAGCAGCCAAGAAAAGAACGGGAGGGCGGTCATAGATACGCAGTATTTT.

This clonotype has a handful of counts. This rearrangement joins TRBV4-2 to TRBJ2-1; no clear D. Germline lookup yields CDR1 LGHNA and CDR2 YNFKEQ. There are 13 residues in the CDR3. Trimming left V 4 bases short and J 10 bases short, with 14 bases between. The CDR3 DNA sequence: TGTGCCAGCAGCCTAAAGGGTCTGCCGGAGCAGTTCTTC. As protein: CASSLKGLPEQFF.

At least ten counts were recorded for this clonotype. The V and J genes are TRBV3-1 and TRBJ2-2, with unresolved D. The CDR3 has 12 amino acids. CDR1 is LGHDT and CDR2 is YNNKEL in the germline V gene (reference sequence). Trimming shortened V by 4 bases and J by 3 bases, and 3 bases separated the two germline ends. The CDR3 sequence: CASSRDTGELFF. For the CDR3, the DNA is TGTGCCAGCAGCCGGGACACCGGGGAGCTGTTTTTT.

The genes are TRBV5-1 and TRBJ2-2; D perhaps matches TRBD1 (5 bases). The ends were cut back, 2 bases at V and 2 bases at J, with 16 bases in the middle. The germline V gene has CDR1 SGHRS and CDR2 YFSETQ. The CDR3 contains 17 residues. CDR3 sequence (DNA): TGCGCCAGCAGCTTCCACCCGCAAACAGGCAACACCGGGGAGCTGTTTTTT. Protein product: CASSFHPQTGNTGELFF.

The chain uses TRBV7-9 and TRBJ2-7; 10 positions match TRBD2. Looked up from germline, CDR1 is SEHNR and CDR2 is FQNEAQ (reference sequence). The trim removed 1 base at V and 5 bases at J, leaving 8 bases unmatched. The CDR3 sequence is 16 residues long. The CDR3 nucleotides read TGTGCCAGCAGCTTAGTCGCTAGCGGGAGTCCCCACGAGCAGTACTTC. Translation: CASSLVASGSPHEQYF.

A few counts support this clonotype. The rearrangement joins TRBV19 to TRBJ2-7; possible D gene TRBD2, 5 bases. Looked up from germline, CDR1 is LNHDA and CDR2 is SQIVND (reference sequence). V lost 3 bases, J lost 1 base, and 16 bases lay in between. CDR3 length: 16 amino acids. The CDR3 coding sequence is TGTGCCAGTAGTATTGCGGCGGGCTGGGCGTCCTACGAGCAGTACTTC. Translating gives CASSIAAGWASYEQYF.

This clonotype was seen a few times. The gene calls are TRBV6-4 and TRBJ1-1; the D is unclear. Trimming left V 4 bases short and J 1 base short, with 10 bases between. The CDR3 extends over 14 amino acids. The germline CDR1 and CDR2 sequences are MRHNA and SNTAGT. The CDR3 loop reads CASSVEVPNTEAFF. The CDR3 DNA reads TGTGCCAGCAGTGTTGAGGTGCCGAACACTGAAGCTTTCTTT.

The chain is built from TRBV10-1 and TRBJ1-5; a weak D match, TRBD1 (6 bases). CDR3 length: 15 amino acids. V dropped 6 bases and J dropped 5 bases, with 17 bases sitting between them. Germline CDR1 WNHNN, CDR2 SYGVQD (reference sequence). Written as DNA, the CDR3 is TGCGCCAGCAGGGGAAAGGGGGGGAAGGATCAGCCCCAGCATTTT. This encodes CASRGKGGKDQPQHF.